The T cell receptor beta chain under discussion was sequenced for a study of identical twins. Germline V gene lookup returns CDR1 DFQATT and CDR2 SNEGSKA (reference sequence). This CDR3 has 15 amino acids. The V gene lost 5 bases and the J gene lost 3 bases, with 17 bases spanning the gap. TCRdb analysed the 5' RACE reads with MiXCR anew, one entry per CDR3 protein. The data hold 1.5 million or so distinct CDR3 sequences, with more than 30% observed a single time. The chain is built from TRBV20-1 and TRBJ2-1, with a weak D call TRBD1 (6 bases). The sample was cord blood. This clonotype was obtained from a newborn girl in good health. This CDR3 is CSASHTGSVYNEQFF. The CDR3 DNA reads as TGCAGTGCTTCCCATACAGGGAGTGTCTACAATGAGCAGTTCTTC.